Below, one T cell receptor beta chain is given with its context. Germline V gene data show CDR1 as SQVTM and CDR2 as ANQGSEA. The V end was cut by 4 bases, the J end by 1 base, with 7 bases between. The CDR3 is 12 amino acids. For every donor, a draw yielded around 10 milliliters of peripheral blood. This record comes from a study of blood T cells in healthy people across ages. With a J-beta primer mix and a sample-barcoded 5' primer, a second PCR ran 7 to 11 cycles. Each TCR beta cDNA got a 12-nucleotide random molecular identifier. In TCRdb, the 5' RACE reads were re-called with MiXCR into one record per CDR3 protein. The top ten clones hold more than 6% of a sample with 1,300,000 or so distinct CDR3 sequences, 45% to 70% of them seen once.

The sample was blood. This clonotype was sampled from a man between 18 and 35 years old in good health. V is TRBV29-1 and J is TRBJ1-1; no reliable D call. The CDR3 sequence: CSVGRKNTEAFF. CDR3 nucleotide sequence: TGCAGCGTTGGGCGGAAGAACACTGAAGCTTTCTTT.